One T cell receptor beta chain is described in this entry. What this receptor recognizes is not known. It has no much larger one-base neighbor in the sample; base qualities were not kept. Trimming removed 2 bases from V and 3 bases from J, leaving 14 bases between the germline ends. From the cysteine through the phenylalanine, the CDR3 covers 15 amino acids. The DNA shown is the 45-base CDR3, in frame from base 1. The germline V gene sets CDR1 to MNHEY and CDR2 to SVGAGI. This record belongs to a study of OX40 agonist ivuxolimab in advanced cancers. For the wider study: Ivuxolimab, which targeted the costimulatory receptor OX40 (CD134), was an agonistic, fully human IgG2 monoclonal antibody. Intravenous ivuxolimab was administered to patients every 2 weeks at six dose levels: 0.01, 0.1, 0.3, 1.5, 3 and 10 mg/kg. Of the approximately 53 patients in dose escalation, about 20 had hepatocellular carcinoma, roughly 15 had melanoma, 9 had renal cell carcinoma and 9 had head and neck cancer. The dose-escalation cohort was 82.7% male with a mean age of around 64 years, ranging from roughly 23 to 85. Patients were allowed to have had prior anti-PD-1, anti-PD-L1 or anti-CTLA-4 therapy, and around 40% of the dose-escalation patients had previously received checkpoint inhibitors. Three dose-escalation patients achieved partial responses, one with hepatocellular carcinoma and two with cutaneous melanoma. The purpose of peripheral TCRbeta sequencing was to test whether ivuxolimab changed TCR sequence diversity and led to clonal T-cell expansion. The paper reports the monotherapy dose-escalation portion (N = 52 patients) of the phase I ivuxolimab trial.

Patients with a history of autoimmune disease or receiving systemic immunosuppression were excluded from the trial. In every dose cohort, peripheral blood was drawn for TCR sequencing at baseline, cycle 4 day 1, and cycle 7 day 1. Samples came from an open-label, multicenter, first-in-human phase I dose-escalation trial of ivuxolimab. Adults with locally advanced or metastatic melanoma, renal cell, hepatocellular, or head and neck squamous cell carcinoma were enrolled in the trial. CD4+ and CD8+ T cells were sorted separately from peripheral blood before TCR sequencing. Study-wide conclusions, independent of this receptor: Low levels of normalized T-cell clonal expansion were also seen in some patients who did not respond. At doses of 0.1 to 3.0 mg/kg, clonal expansion of both CD4+ and CD8+ blood T cells was observed from baseline to week 6. After ivuxolimab, expanded clones were on average more numerous among CD8+ T cells than among CD4+ T cells. In partial responders in the 0.1-3.0 mg/kg groups, normalized peripheral clonal expansion was found to be among the lowest, especially among CD8+ T cells. The antigen specificity of the peripheral T cells that underwent clonal expansion was not determined.

Genomic DNA was extracted from sorted cells for sequencing of the TCRbeta CDR3 region. The immunoSEQ Assay was used for sequencing of TCRbeta CDR3 regions. The table was pulled from immuneACCESS by TCRdb, which kept in-frame rearrangements only. Such tables lose some clones; where checked, under half of the loss comes from unresolved V genes, and the rest has no known cause. In all, the sample holds roughly 25,000 clones, and roughly 88% of those were seen once. Approximately 9.6% of the sample lies in the top ten. The sequencing here drew on CD4+ or CD8+ T cells sorted from blood, taken in a trial of the OX40 agonist ivuxolimab. The receptor comes from an adult with an advanced solid tumor such as melanoma, head and neck, liver or kidney cancer. Rearrangement joined TRBV6-5 to TRBJ2-7; TRBD2 is a weak D gene call, 7 bases matching. The sequenced DNA: TGTGCCAGCAGTTACCTTCAGGGAGGGGGCTACGAGCAGTACTTC. The encoded protein is CASSYLQGGGYEQYF.